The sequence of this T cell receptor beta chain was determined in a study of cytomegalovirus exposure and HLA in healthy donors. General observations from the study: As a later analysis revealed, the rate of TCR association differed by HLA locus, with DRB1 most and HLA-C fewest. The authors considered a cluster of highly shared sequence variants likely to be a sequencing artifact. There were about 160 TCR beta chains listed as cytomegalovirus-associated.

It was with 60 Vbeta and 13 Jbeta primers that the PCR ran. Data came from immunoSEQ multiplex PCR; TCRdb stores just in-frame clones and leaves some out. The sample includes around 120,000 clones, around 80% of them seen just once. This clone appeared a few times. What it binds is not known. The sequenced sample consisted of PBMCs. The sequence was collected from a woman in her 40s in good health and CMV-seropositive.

Here the CDR3 reads CASSQDSGRRNEQFF. CDR3 DNA: TGTGCCAGCAGCCAAGATAGCGGGAGGCGAAATGAGCAGTTCTTC. The chain has TRBV14 and TRBJ2-1, with 10 bases fitting TRBD2. CDR3 length: 15 residues. Losses at the gene ends were 0 bases for V and 7 bases for J; bases not matched to a gene: 3. Germline V gene data show CDR1 as SGHDN and CDR2 as FVKESK. Complete variable domain (other parts from reference TRBV14 and TRBJ2-1): EAGVTQFPSHSVIEKGQTVTLRCDPISGHDNLYWYRRVMGKEIKFLLHFVKESKQDESGMPNNRFLAERTGGTYSTLKVQPAELEDSGVYFCASSQDSGRRNEQFFGPGTRLTVL.